This T cell receptor (beta chain) was observed in a study of PD-L1 blockade in urothelial cancer (dated by TCRdb to 2016 to 2017). For the study in its entirety: Therapy was started at some point between 2014 and 2016 for all patients, and atezolizumab 1,200 mg was administered intravenously every 3 weeks. About 85% of the 29 patients were identified as males with urothelial cancer of bladder origin, and a prior smoking history was reported by 18 of 29 patients. An ECOG performance status of 0 or 1 was recorded for the patients, and 0 to 3 prior chemotherapy regimens had been received by the patients. Blood samples were analyzed 3 weeks after the start of treatment (second dose) and 6 weeks after the start of treatment. Blood samples gave median yields of approximately 130,000 T cells and 82,636 unique TCRs, along with a median clonality of 0.080. The study was an exploratory multi-omic analysis of somatic, immune and clinical correlates of response to PD-L1 blockade with atezolizumab in urothelial cancer. Pretreatment tumor samples, along with matched peripheral blood collected serially before and after atezolizumab treatment, underwent TCR sequencing. Progression-free survival longer than 6 months counted as durable clinical benefit, and TCR features were additionally tested against both progression-free and overall survival. In the same patients, pretreatment tumors underwent whole exome sequencing and RNA sequencing in addition to TCR sequencing. Under 10 patients achieved durable clinical benefit and approximately 20 did not. Pretreatment blood TCR-seq was available for twenty-nine patients, at least one posttreatment blood collection was obtained for some 25 patients, and tumor TCR-seq was available for some 25 patients. Overall study results and their limits: Improved progression-free and overall survival was found to be associated with pretreatment peripheral blood TCR clonality below the median. Because the sample size was small (n ≈ 28) and many of the analyses were exploratory, the results are meant to be hypothesis-generating. Patients with durable benefit showed greater expansion of tumor-associated TCR clones in peripheral blood 3 weeks after starting treatment (n of about 21, p = 0.022).

The cohort comprised 25 to 35 patients with locally advanced or metastatic urothelial carcinoma treated at Memorial Sloan Kettering on a trial protocol. Peripheral blood mononuclear cells were collected pretreatment and during treatment, with between 1 and 8 total time points per patient. The Qiagen DNeasy Blood extraction kit was used to purify genomic DNA from total PBMCs and from tumor samples. Collected pretreatment and during treatment, PBMCs were isolated and stored as previously described. Synthetic TCR analog templates were spiked into each PCR to estimate absolute template abundance from read counts. The immunoSEQ assay was used to amplify TCRbeta CDR3 regions from genomic DNA with bias-controlled V and J gene primers. Sequencing of rearranged TCRbeta segments was done at approximately 20X coverage. The paper's data handling went like this. Clustering was used to correct sequencing errors, and CDR3s were annotated against IMGT so that V, D and J genes could be assigned. Out-of-frame and stop-codon sequences were excluded, and only productive TCRbeta rearrangements were used in downstream analyses. To compute clonality, Shannon entropy was normalized by the log of the number of unique productive sequences and then subtracted from one. Fisher's exact test with Benjamini-Hochberg correction, at a threshold of adjusted p below 0.01, was used to find clones that differed between time points or between blood and tumor. TCRdb mirrors the immuneACCESS table, restricted to in-frame sequences. Some clones are absent from its copies; in checked studies, under half trace to an unresolved V gene, and the reason for the others is unknown. V, J and clone size derive from that table, while D and trimming were established from the DNA sequence. Present in this sample are just over 50,000 clones, roughly 80% of which were seen just once. Together, the top ten hold less than 4.5% of the sample.

This clone was found many times. It has no known antigen specificity. Per-nucleotide qualities are absent, and no much larger clonotype sits a single base away. CDR1 is given as MGHDK and CDR2 as SYGVNS, both from the germline V gene. The junction shows trimming of 6 bases on V and 0 bases on J, plus 9 bases between the germline ends. Taken from cysteine to phenylalanine, the CDR3 has 14 residues. Of all the DNA, just the CDR3 is kept, 42 bases in frame from base 1. Sample: PBMCs, taken around atezolizumab (anti-PD-L1) treatment. This receptor was obtained from a man in his 70s with urothelial cancer. The chain was built from TRBV25-1 and TRBJ1-3; D gene: possibly TRBD1, on 5 matching bases. Read as DNA, the sequence is TGTGCCAGCAGCTGGGGGGTCTCTGGAAACACCATATATTTT. This is translated as CASSWGVSGNTIYF.